The 22 T cell receptor beta chains given below trace back to one sample, sequenced in a study of T cell changes during pregnancy in multiple sclerosis. Only in-frame clones appear in the TCRdb table, and some are missing; sequencing was by immunoSEQ multiplex PCR. The table includes about 40,000 clones, approximately 88% detected once. The sample here was peripheral blood, taken in the first trimester of pregnancy. The receptors originated from a female donor in good health, enrolled as a control in a pregnancy study.

The V and J genes are TRBV7-8 and TRBJ2-7; TRBD2 matches 16 bases. V lost 5 bases, J lost 2 bases, and 3 bases stayed unmatched. Germline V gene data show CDR1 as SGHVS and CDR2 as FQNEAQ. The CDR3 spans 16 residues. CDR3 sequence (DNA): TGTGCCAGCAGCATGGGGACTAGCGGGGGGGCCTACGAGCAGTACTTC. This sequence encodes CASSMGTSGGAYEQYF.

This chain links TRBV21-1 with TRBJ1-5. TRBV21-1 constitutes a pseudogene. This CDR3 spans 16 amino acids. CDR3 region: CASSSSGGCNQRPQHF. The CDR3 DNA is TGTGCCAGCAGCAGTTCAGGAGGTTGTAATCAGCGCCCCCAGCATTTT.

The rearrangement joins TRBV7-9 to TRBJ1-3, with a weak D call TRBD1 (6 bases). Germline values: CDR1 SEHNR, CDR2 FQNEAQ (reference sequence). V lost 4 bases and J lost 3, with 10 bases in between. The CDR3 loop spans 14 amino acids. In DNA form, the CDR3 reads TGTGCCAGCAGCTCTGACAGGCGTGGAAACACCATATATTTT. It is translated as CASSSDRRGNTIYF. Full variable domain (missing parts from reference TRBV7-9 and TRBJ1-3): DTGVSQNPRHKITKRGQNVTFRCDPISEHNRLYWYRQTLGQGPEFLTYFQNEAQLEKSRLLSDRFSAERPKGSFSTLEIQRTEQGDSAMYLCASSSDRRGNTIYFGEGSWLTVV.

This sequence joins TRBV6-4 and TRBJ2-6, with TRBD1 matching 8 bases. The germline V gene has CDR1 MRHNA and CDR2 SNTAGT. The CDR3 has 15 residues. V dropped 2 bases and J dropped 3; count of bases not matched to a gene: 0. CDR3 region: CASSDGQGGANVLTF. CDR3 nucleotide sequence: TGTGCCAGCAGTGACGGACAGGGTGGGGCCAACGTCCTGACTTTC.

The rearrangement links TRBV7-9 to TRBJ1-1, with D possibly matching TRBD1 (5 bases). V was trimmed by 5 bases and J by 1 base, leaving 11 bases between them. The CDR3 loop spans 14 amino acids. The germline V gene encodes CDR1 SEHNR and CDR2 FQNEAQ (reference sequence). For the CDR3, the DNA is TGTGCCAGCAGCCCGGACACCTCGAACACTGAAGCTTTCTTT. This gives the protein CASSPDTSNTEAFF. Using reference TRBV7-9 and TRBJ1-1 for the parts outside the CDR3, the full variable domain is DTGVSQNPRHKITKRGQNVTFRCDPISEHNRLYWYRQTLGQGPEFLTYFQNEAQLEKSRLLSDRFSAERPKGSFSTLEIQRTEQGDSAMYLCASSPDTSNTEAFFGQGTRLTVV.

The gene calls are TRBV15 and TRBJ2-1; D unclear. Trimming left V 0 bases short and J 10 bases short, with 7 bases between. CDR1 and CDR2 (germline): LNHNV, YYDKDF (reference sequence). The CDR3 runs 12 residues. In DNA form, the CDR3 reads TGTGCCACCAGCAGAGAGGGCGTAGAGCAGTTCTTC. It yields the protein CATSREGVEQFF.

The gene calls are TRBV6-4 and TRBJ2-3; TRBD2 matches 10 bases. The CDR3 is 14 amino acids. After removal of 4 bases from V and 4 bases from J, the junction contained 2 bases not matched to a gene. Germline V gene lookup returns CDR1 MRHNA and CDR2 SNTAGT. Here the CDR3 DNA reads TGTGCCAGCAGTGGAGGGACTAGCGCAGATACGCAGTATTTT. It encodes CASSGGTSADTQYF.

The chain links TRBV4-3 to TRBJ1-3; 10 bases fit TRBD1. The junction had 6 bases not matched to a gene; V was cut back by 0 bases and J by 4 bases. Germline V lookup: CDR1 LGHNA, CDR2 YSLEER. The CDR3 sequence is 17 residues long. The CDR3 is CASSQDRQGALGNTIYF. Written as DNA, the CDR3 is TGCGCCAGCAGCCAAGATCGACAGGGGGCTCTGGGAAACACCATATATTTT.

A few counts support this clone. The CDR3 DNA reads TGTGCCAGCAGCTTAGCCGCGTACGAGCAGTACTTC. Residues: CASSLAAYEQYF. The rearrangement uses TRBV7-9 and TRBJ2-7; no definite D call. CDR3 length: 12 residues. CDR1 and CDR2 (germline): SEHNR, FQNEAQ (reference sequence). Trimming removed 0 bases at V and 4 bases at J, with 4 bases between.

The CDR3 nucleotides are TGCAGCGTTGCCCACGGGGGGGGCACTGAAGCTTTCTTT. Encoded protein: CSVAHGGGTEAFF. The gene calls are TRBV29-1 and TRBJ1-1, with TRBD1 as a possible D gene (5 bases). Trimming removed 4 bases at V and 4 bases at J, with 13 bases between. Germline loops: CDR1 SQVTM, CDR2 ANQGSEA. The CDR3 contains 13 residues.

The chain combines TRBV5-1 with TRBJ2-5, with 8 bases matching TRBD1. The length of the CDR3 is 15 residues. The V and J ends lost 4 bases and 4 bases, in that order; junction bases with no gene match: 9. The germline V gene has CDR1 SGHRS and CDR2 YFSETQ. CDR3 amino acids: CASSEEDRDGETQYF. CDR3 DNA: TGCGCCAGCAGCGAGGAGGACAGGGACGGAGAGACCCAGTACTTC.

CDR3 in DNA: TGTGCCAGCAGTGCCCCTACCCTGGGAGTTTATGGCTACACCTTC. Translated: CASSAPTLGVYGYTF. The chain combines TRBV6-1 with TRBJ1-2; D not certain. The V and J ends lost 4 bases and 5 bases respectively, with 17 bases between them. Per the germline V gene, CDR1 is MNHNS and CDR2 is SASEGT. The CDR3 is 15 amino acids.

The CDR3 DNA follows: TGTGCCAGCAGTCCGGCCATTACCGGGACAGGGGCTCTATTAGGGACCCAGTACTTC. Protein sequence: CASSPAITGTGALLGTQYF. The V and J genes are TRBV7-2 and TRBJ2-5, with 10 bases aligning to TRBD1. The junction had 23 bases not matched to a gene; V was cut back by 6 bases and J by 7 bases. The CDR3 spans 19 residues. Looked up from germline, CDR1 is SGHTA and CDR2 is FQGNSA.

The rearrangement joins TRBV5-4 to TRBJ2-1; weak D call: TRBD1 (6 bases). Germline CDR1 is SGHNT and CDR2 is YYREEE (reference sequence). CDR3 length: 12 residues. V was shortened by 3 bases and J by 10 bases, with 11 bases between the two germline ends. CDR3 DNA: TGTGCCAGCAGCTCCTACAGGGTGGAGCAGTTCTTC. Encoded protein: CASSSYRVEQFF.

J is TRBJ1-1 and V is TRBV5-4; 9 nucleotides match TRBD1. Trimming took 4 bases from V and 3 from J; bases not matched to a gene: 7. The germline V gene has CDR1 SGHNT and CDR2 YYREEE (reference sequence). This CDR3 contains 15 residues. Here the CDR3 reads CASSPGQGQYTEAFF. CDR3 DNA sequence: TGTGCCAGCAGCCCAGGACAGGGGCAATACACTGAAGCTTTCTTT.

This chain links TRBV5-6 with TRBJ2-7, with D possibly TRBD1 on 5 matching bases. Trimming removed 1 base from V and 2 bases from J, with 13 bases in between. The length of the CDR3 is 15 residues. CDR1 is SGHDT and CDR2 is YYEEEE in the germline V gene. The CDR3 region has the DNA TGTGCCAGCAGCTTGCTACCCGACAGCACCTACGAGCAGTACTTC. This encodes CASSLLPDSTYEQYF.

This clone was found a few times. The V gene is TRBV7-8, the J gene TRBJ2-1, with D unclear. CDR3 length: 14 amino acids. Trimming cost V 4 bases and J 4 bases, with 11 bases left between them. In germline, CDR1 is SGHVS, CDR2 FQNEAQ. Here the CDR3 DNA reads TGTGCCAGCAGCTGGCGCGACTCTTACAATGAGCAGTTCTTC. Protein: CASSWRDSYNEQFF.

The chain couples TRBV15 to TRBJ2-4; 7 bases align to TRBD1. The J segment lost 4 bases and the V segment lost 1 base, leaving 10 bases of the junction unmatched. The germline CDR1 and CDR2 sequences are LNHNV and YYDKDF (reference sequence). This CDR3 region has 17 residues. CDR3 loop: CATSRARGQPLKNIQYF. As DNA, the CDR3 is TGTGCCACCAGCAGAGCCCGGGGACAGCCCCTTAAAAACATTCAGTACTTC.

The J gene is TRBJ1-1, the V gene TRBV30, with D possibly matching TRBD1 (5 bases). Germline lookup yields CDR1 GTSNPN and CDR2 SVGIG (reference sequence). The CDR3 totals 16 residues. V lost 3 bases and J 0 bases, leaving 17 bases between the germline ends. CDR3 DNA sequence: TGTGCCTGGAGCTTACGACAGTCGAAAATGAACACTGAAGCTTTCTTT. It yields the protein CAWSLRQSKMNTEAFF.

The J gene is TRBJ1-1, the V gene TRBV28; no clear D gene. V shed 5 bases and J shed 0 bases, with 13 bases lying between them. The CDR3 has 15 residues. Germline V gene lookup returns CDR1 MDHEN and CDR2 SYDVKM. The CDR3 protein is CASSLLSSMNTEAFF. The CDR3 DNA reads TGTGCCAGCAGTCTCCTATCAAGCATGAACACTGAAGCTTTCTTT.

The chain joins TRBV7-9 to TRBJ2-5; TRBD2 matches 8 bases. Germline CDR1 SEHNR, CDR2 FQNEAQ (reference sequence). V shed 8 bases and J 3 bases; nucleotides not matched to a gene: 5. The CDR3 is made up of 13 amino acids. The CDR3 bases are TGTGCCAGCCTCCCAGCGGGGGAAGAGACCCAGTACTTC. It specifies CASLPAGEETQYF.

The chain recombines TRBV7-9 with TRBJ2-2, with 10 bases that match TRBD1. CDR1 is SEHNR, CDR2 FQNEAQ, per germline (reference sequence). The CDR3 covers 16 residues. With 6 bases clipped from V and 5 bases from J, the junction kept 9 bases outside the gene matches. This CDR3 is CASSHPRTGGTGELFF. The CDR3 nucleotides read TGTGCCAGCAGTCACCCCAGGACAGGGGGGACCGGGGAGCTGTTTTTT.